The clone carrying this T cell receptor beta chain has a handful of counts. What it recognizes is unknown. Trimming pared 5 bases from V and 5 bases from J, leaving 13 bases between. From germline, CDR1 is MNHEY and CDR2 SMNVEV (reference sequence). The CDR3 spans 14 residues. This record comes from a study of T-cell memory formation after mild COVID-19. The study, taken as a whole, reports: Nothing showed for sure that second-wave clones peaking on day 37 were SARS-CoV-2 specific. CD4+ clones that contracted lay mainly in CM and EM; CD8+ ones lay in EMRA.

Using its own MiXCR run on the 5' RACE reads, TCRdb lists one record per CDR3 protein. The repertoire holds around 200,000 distinct CDR3 sequences, approximately 17% seen once, with roughly 3.7% in the top ten. The specimen sequenced was PBMCs or a T cell subset sorted from them (not recorded which). This receptor was identified in a man between 18 and 35 years old who had mild COVID-19 (a few samples of this study predate the infection). Cell type and time point are not known. V usage is TRBV27 and J usage is TRBJ1-5; a weak D match, TRBD1 (5 bases). The CDR3 protein is CASSTRVPDQPQHF. As DNA, the CDR3 is TGTGCCAGCAGTACCAGGGTTCCCGATCAGCCCCAGCATTTT.